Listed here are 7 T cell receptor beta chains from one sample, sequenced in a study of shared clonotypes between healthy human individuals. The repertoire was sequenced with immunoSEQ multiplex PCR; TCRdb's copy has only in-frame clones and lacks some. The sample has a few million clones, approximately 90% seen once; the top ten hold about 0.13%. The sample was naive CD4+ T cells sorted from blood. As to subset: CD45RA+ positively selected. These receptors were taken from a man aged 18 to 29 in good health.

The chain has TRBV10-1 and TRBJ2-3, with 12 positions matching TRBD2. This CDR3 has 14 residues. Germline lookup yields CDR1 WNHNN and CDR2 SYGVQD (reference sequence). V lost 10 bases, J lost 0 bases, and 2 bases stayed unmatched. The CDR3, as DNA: TGCGCCACCGGGACTAGCGGGAGCACAGATACGCAGTATTTT. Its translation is CATGTSGSTDTQYF.

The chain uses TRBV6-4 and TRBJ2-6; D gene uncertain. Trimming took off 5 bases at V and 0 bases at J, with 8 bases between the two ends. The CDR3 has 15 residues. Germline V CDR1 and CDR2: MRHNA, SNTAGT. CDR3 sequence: CASSPINSGANVLTF. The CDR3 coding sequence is TGTGCCAGCAGTCCAATAAACTCTGGGGCCAACGTCCTGACTTTC.

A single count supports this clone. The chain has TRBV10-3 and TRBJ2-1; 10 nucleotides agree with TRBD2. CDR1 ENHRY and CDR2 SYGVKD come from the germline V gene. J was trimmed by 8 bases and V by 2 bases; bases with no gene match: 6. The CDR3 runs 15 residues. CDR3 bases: TGTGCCATCAGTGAGAGCGGGAGGGCCGCCCATGAGCAGTTCTTC. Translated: CAISESGRAAHEQFF.

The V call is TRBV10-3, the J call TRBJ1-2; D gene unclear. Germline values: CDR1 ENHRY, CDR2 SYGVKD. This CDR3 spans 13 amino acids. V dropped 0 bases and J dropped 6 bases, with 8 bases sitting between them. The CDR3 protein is CAISESEVHGYTF. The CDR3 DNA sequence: TGTGCCATCAGTGAGTCTGAAGTTCATGGCTACACCTTC.

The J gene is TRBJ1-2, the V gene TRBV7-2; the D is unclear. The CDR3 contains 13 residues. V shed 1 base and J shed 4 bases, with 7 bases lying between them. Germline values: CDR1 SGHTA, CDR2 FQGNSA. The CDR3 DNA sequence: TGTGCCAGCAGCTTAGAGGGTACCTATGGCTACACCTTC. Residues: CASSLEGTYGYTF.

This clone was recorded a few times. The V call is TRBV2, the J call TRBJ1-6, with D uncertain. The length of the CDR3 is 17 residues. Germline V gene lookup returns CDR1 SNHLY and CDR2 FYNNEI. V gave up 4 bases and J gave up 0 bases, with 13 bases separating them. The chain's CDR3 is CASSAEAGVSYNSPLHF. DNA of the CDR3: TGTGCCAGCAGTGCCGAAGCAGGCGTCTCCTATAATTCACCCCTCCACTTT.

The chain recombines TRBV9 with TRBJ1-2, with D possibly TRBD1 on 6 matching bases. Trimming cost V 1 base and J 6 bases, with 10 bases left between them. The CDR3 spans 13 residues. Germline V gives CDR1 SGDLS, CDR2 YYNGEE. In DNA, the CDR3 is TGTGCCAGCAGCGTACACACAGGGAATGGCTACACCTTC. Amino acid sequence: CASSVHTGNGYTF.